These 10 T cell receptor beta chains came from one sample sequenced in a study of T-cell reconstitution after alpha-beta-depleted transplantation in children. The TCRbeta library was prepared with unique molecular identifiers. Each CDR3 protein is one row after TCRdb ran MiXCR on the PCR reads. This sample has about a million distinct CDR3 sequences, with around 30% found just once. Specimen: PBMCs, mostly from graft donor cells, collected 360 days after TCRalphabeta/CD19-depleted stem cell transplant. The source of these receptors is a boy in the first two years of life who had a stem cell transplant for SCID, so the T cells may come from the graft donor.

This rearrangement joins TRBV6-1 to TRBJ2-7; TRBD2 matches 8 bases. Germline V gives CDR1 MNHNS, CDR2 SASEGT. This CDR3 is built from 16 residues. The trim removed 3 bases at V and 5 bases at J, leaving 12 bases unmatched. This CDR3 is CASSDRRGGRLHEQYF. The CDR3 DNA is TGTGCCAGCAGTGACCGCCGCGGGGGGCGGTTACACGAGCAGTACTTC.

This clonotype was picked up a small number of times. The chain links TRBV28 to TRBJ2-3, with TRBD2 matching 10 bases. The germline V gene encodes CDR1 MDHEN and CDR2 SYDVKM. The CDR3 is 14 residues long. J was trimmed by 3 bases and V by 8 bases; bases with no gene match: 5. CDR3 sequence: CASASGGQTDTQYF. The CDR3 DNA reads TGTGCCAGCGCTAGCGGGGGTCAAACAGATACGCAGTATTTT. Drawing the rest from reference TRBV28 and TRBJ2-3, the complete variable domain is DVKVTQSSRYLVKRTGEKVFLECVQDMDHENMFWYRQDPGLGLRLIYFSYDVKMKEKGDIPEGYSVSREKKERFSLILESASTNQTSMYLCASASGGQTDTQYFGPGTRLTVL.

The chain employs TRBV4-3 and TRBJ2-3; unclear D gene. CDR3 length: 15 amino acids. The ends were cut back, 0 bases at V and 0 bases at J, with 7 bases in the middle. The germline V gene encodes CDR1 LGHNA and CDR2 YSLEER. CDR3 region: CASSQDARSTDTQYF. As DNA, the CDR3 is TGCGCCAGCAGCCAAGACGCTAGGAGCACAGATACGCAGTATTTT.

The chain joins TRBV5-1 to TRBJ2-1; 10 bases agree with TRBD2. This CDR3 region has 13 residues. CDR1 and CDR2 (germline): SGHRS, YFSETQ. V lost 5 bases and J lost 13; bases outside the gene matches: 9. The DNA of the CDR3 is TGCGCCAGCAGTGCAGAGCGGGGGGGCTTACAGTTCTTC. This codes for CASSAERGGLQFF.

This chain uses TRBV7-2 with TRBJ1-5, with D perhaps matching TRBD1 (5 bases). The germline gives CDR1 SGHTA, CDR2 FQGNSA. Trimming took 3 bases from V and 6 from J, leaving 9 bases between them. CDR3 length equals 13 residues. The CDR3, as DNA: TGTGCCAGCAGCTTGGGGGTCGCTCAGCCCCAGCATTTT. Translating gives CASSLGVAQPQHF.

The CDR3 sequence is CASSYLAGVSYNEQFF. The CDR3 DNA reads TGCGCCAGCAGCTACTTAGCGGGGGTCTCCTACAATGAGCAGTTCTTC. This chain links TRBV4-3 with TRBJ2-1; 9 nucleotides match TRBD2. CDR3 length: 16 residues. CDR1 is LGHNA and CDR2 is YSLEER in the germline V gene. V gave up 5 bases and J gave up 0 bases; unmatched junction bases: 5.

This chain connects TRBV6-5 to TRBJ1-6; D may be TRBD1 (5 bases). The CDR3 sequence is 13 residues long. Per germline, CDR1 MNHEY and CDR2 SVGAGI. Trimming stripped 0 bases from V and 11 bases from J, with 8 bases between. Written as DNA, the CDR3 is TGTGCCAGCAGTTACTCGCAGGGCCCACCCCTCCACTTT. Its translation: CASSYSQGPPLHF.

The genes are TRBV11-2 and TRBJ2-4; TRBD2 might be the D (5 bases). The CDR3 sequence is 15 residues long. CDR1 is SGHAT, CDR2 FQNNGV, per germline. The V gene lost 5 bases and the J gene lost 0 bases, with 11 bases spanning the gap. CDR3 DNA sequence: TGTGCCAGCAGCCCATTCCGGGGAGCCAAAAACATTCAGTACTTC. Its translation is CASSPFRGAKNIQYF.

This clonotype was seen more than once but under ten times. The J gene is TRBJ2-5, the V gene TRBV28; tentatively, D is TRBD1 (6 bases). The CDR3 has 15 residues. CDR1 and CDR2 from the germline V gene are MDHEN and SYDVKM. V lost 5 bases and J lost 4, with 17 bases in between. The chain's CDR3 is CASSDARGRVETQYF. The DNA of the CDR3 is TGTGCCAGCAGTGATGCCAGGGGAAGGGTAGAGACCCAGTACTTC.

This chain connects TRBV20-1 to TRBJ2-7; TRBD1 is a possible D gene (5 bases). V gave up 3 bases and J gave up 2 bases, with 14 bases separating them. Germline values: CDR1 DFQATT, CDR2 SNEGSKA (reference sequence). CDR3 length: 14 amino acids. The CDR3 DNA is TGCAGTGCTAGTAGAGACAGCCTCACCTACGAGCAGTACTTC. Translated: CSASRDSLTYEQYF.